This TCR beta chain was observed in a study of T cell repertoires in cytomegalovirus infection. From the reads, TCRdb called clonotypes with MiXCR, one entry per CDR3 protein. Here the sample spans about 900,000 distinct CDR3 sequences, approximately 31% being singletons. Regarding the study as a whole: Of the TCR beta families, the public ones yielded a cumulative frequency that identified carriers of CMV plus the relevant HLA.

Per germline, CDR1 DFQATT and CDR2 SNEGSKA (reference sequence). The CDR3 runs to 12 residues. Trimming shortened V by 2 bases and J by 1 base, and 5 bases separated the two germline ends. This clonotype was observed a single time. What it binds is unknown. The chain uses TRBV20-1 and TRBJ1-1; D ambiguous. The sequence was obtained from a human donor in good health (CMV status not recorded). Some clones in this sample may be carry-over from other donors' samples. The material was cultured CD8+ T cells from PBMCs, obtained from culture after CMV antigen stimulation. The CDR3 reads CSARSRNTEAFF. The CDR3 DNA follows: TGCAGTGCTAGATCCCGGAACACTGAAGCTTTCTTT.